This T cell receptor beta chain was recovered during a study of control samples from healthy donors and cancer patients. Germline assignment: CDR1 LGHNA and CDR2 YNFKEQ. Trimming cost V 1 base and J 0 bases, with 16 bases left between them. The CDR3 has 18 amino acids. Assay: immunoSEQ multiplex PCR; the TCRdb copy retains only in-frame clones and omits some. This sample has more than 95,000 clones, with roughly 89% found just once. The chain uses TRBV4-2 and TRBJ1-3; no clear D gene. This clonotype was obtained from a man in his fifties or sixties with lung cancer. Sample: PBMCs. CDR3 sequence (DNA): TGTGCCAGCAGCCAAGCTCCCATACCGGGTAGCTCTGGAAACACCATATATTTT. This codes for CASSQAPIPGSSGNTIYF.